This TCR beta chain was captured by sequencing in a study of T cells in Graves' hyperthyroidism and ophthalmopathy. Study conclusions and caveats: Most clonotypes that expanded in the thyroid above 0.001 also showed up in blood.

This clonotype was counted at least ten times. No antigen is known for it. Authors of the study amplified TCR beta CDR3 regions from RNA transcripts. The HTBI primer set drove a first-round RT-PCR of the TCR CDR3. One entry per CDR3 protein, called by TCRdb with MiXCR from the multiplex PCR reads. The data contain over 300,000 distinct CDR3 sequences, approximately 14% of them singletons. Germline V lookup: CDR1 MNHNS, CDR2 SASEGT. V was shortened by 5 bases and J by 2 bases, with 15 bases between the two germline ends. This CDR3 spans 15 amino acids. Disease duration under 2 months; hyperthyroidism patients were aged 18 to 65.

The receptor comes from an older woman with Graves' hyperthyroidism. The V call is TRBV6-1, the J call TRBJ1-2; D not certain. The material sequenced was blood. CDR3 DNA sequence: TGTGCCAGCAGTTCCGGCGGAGGGAGGAACTATGGCTACACCTTC. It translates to CASSSGGGRNYGYTF.